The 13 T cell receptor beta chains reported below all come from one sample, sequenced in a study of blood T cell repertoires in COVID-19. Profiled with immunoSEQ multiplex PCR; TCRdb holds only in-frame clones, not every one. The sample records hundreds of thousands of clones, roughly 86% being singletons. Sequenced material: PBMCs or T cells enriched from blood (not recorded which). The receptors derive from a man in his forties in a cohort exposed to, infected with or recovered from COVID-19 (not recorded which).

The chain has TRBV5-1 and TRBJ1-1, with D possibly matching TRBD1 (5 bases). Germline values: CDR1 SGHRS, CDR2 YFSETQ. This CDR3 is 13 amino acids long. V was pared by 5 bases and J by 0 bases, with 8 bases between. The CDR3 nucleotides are TGCGCCAGCAGGACAGACATGAACACTGAAGCTTTCTTT. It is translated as CASRTDMNTEAFF.

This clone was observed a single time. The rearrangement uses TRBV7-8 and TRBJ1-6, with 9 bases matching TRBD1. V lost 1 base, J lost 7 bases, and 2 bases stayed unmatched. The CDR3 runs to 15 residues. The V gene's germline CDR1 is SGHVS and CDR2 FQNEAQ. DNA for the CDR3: TGTGCCAGCAGCTTAGGGGGACAGGGAAATTCACCCCTCCACTTT. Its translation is CASSLGGQGNSPLHF.

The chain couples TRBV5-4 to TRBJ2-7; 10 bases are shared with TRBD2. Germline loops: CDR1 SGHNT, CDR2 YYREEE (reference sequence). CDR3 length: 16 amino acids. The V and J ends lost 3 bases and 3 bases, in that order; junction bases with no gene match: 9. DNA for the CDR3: TGTGCCAGCAGCTCCGCGGAGCGGGAGGGGGTCTACGAGCAGTACTTC. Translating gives CASSSAEREGVYEQYF.

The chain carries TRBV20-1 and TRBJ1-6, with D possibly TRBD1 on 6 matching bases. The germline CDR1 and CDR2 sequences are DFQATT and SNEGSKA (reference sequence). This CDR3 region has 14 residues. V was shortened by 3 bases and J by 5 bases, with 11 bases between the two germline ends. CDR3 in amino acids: CSASAGQNNSPLHF. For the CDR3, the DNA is TGCAGTGCTAGTGCCGGACAGAATAATTCACCCCTCCACTTT.

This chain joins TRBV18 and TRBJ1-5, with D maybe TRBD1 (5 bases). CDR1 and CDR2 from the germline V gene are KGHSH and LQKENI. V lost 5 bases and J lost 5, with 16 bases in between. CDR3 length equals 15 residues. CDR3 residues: CASSYFGQGDQPQHF. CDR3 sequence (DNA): TGTGCCAGCTCATACTTCGGGCAGGGCGATCAGCCCCAGCATTTT.

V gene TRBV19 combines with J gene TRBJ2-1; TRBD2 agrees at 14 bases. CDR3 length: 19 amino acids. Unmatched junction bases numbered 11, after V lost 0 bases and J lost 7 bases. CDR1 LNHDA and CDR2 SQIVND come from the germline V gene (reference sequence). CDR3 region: CASSIDPTGLAGVVNEQFF. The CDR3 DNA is TGTGCCAGTAGTATAGACCCCACGGGACTAGCGGGAGTCGTAAATGAGCAGTTCTTC. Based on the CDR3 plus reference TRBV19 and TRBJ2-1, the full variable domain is DGGITQSPKYLFRKEGQNVTLSCEQNLNHDAMYWYRQDPGQGLRLIYYSQIVNDFQKGDIAEGYSVSREKKESFPLTVTSAQKNPTAFYLCASSIDPTGLAGVVNEQFFGPGTRLTVL.

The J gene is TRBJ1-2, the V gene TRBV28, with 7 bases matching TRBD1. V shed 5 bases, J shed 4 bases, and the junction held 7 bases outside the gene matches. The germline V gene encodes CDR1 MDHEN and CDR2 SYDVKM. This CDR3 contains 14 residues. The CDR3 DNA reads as TGTGCCAGCAGTACTCCCGGGACAGTCTATGGCTACACCTTC. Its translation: CASSTPGTVYGYTF.

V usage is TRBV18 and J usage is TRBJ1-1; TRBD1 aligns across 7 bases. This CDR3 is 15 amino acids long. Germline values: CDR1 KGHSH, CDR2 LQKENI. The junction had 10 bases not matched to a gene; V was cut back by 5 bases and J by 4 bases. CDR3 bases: TGTGCCAGCTCAGAGCAGACAGGGTATGTCACTGAAGCTTTCTTT. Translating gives CASSEQTGYVTEAFF.

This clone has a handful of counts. The CDR3 protein is CASSSLAQVSYEQYF. The CDR3 nucleotides read TGTGCCAGCAGTAGTCTAGCGCAAGTCTCCTACGAGCAGTACTTC. The chain employs TRBV27 and TRBJ2-7; D may be TRBD2 (6 bases). Germline V gene data show CDR1 as MNHEY and CDR2 as SMNVEV (reference sequence). The germline V and J ends were trimmed by 5 bases and 0 bases, with 14 bases remaining between them. This CDR3 comprises 15 residues.

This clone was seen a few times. CDR3 coding DNA: TGTGCCAGCAGTTACGATACAGGGCTCGGAGGCTACACCTTC. Its protein is CASSYDTGLGGYTF. The chain recombines TRBV6-5 with TRBJ1-2; possibly TRBD1 for D (6 bases). Trimming removed 2 bases from V and 8 bases from J, with 15 bases in between. The CDR3 is 14 amino acids. The germline gives CDR1 MNHEY, CDR2 SVGAGI.

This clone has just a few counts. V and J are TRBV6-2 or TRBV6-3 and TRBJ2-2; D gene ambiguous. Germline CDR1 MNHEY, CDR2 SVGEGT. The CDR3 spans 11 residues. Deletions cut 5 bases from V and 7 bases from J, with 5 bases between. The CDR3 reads CASSPDGELFF. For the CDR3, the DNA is TGTGCCAGCAGTCCAGACGGGGAGCTGTTTTTT.

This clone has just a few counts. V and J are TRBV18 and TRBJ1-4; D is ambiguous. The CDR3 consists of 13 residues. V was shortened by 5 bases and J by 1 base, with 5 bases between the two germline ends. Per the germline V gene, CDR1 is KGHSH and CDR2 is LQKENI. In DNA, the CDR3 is TGTGCCAGCTCAGAGGGAACTAATGAAAAACTGTTTTTT. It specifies CASSEGTNEKLFF.

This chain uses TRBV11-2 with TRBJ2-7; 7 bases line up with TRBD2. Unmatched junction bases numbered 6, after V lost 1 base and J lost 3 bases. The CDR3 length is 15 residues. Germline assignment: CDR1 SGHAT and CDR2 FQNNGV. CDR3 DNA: TGTGCCAGCAGCTTAGTTCGCGGGAGCCACTACGAGCAGTACTTC. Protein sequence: CASSLVRGSHYEQYF.